Given below is one T cell receptor (beta chain) in context. Its antigen is not yet known. One end of the junction is discordant with germline, which a read error may explain. This entry comes from a study of OX40 agonist ivuxolimab in advanced cancers. Concerning the study at large: Ivuxolimab was an agonistic, fully human IgG2 monoclonal antibody directed against OX40 (CD134), a costimulatory receptor. The paper covers the monotherapy dose-escalation part of the phase I ivuxolimab trial, which included N of about 50 patients. Peripheral TCRbeta sequencing aimed to test whether ivuxolimab altered TCR sequence diversity and caused clonal T-cell expansion. Prior anti-PD-1, anti-PD-L1 or anti-CTLA-4 therapy was permitted, and approximately 39% of dose-escalation patients had received checkpoint inhibitors. A male proportion of nearly 85% and a mean age of approximately 61 years, ranging from 23 to 79, were recorded for the dose-escalation cohort. Intravenous ivuxolimab was administered to patients every 2 weeks at six dose levels: 0.01, 0.1, 0.3, 1.5, 3 and 10 mg/kg. Partial responses occurred in three dose-escalation patients, of whom one had hepatocellular carcinoma and two had cutaneous melanoma. Of the approximately 54 dose-escalation patients, hepatocellular carcinoma was present in approximately 20, melanoma in roughly 15, renal cell carcinoma in 9 and head and neck cancer in 9.

Patients with a history of autoimmune disease or receiving systemic immunosuppression were excluded from the trial. Peripheral blood for TCR sequencing was drawn from every dose cohort at baseline, at cycle 4 day 1 and at cycle 7 day 1. The samples were drawn from a first-in-human, open-label, multicenter phase I dose-escalation trial of ivuxolimab. Adults with locally advanced or metastatic melanoma, renal cell, hepatocellular, or head and neck squamous cell carcinoma were enrolled in the trial. Before TCR sequencing, CD4+ T cells and CD8+ T cells were sorted from peripheral blood as separate populations. CDR1 and CDR2, per the germline V gene (reference sequence), are GTSNPN and SVGIG. From the cysteine through the phenylalanine, the CDR3 covers 14 amino acids. Of the read, only the CDR3 DNA is kept; its 42 bases are in frame from base 1. For sequencing of the TCRbeta CDR3 region, genomic DNA was extracted from the sorted cells. TCRbeta CDR3 regions were sequenced using the immunoSEQ Assay. Sourced from immuneACCESS, this table was stored by TCRdb with only in-frame sequences that have V and J called. A share of the clones is absent; for the studies checked, an unresolved V gene accounts for under half, and the remainder has no known explanation. In this sample the table shows about 60,000 clones, approximately 86% of which occur a single time. About 3.9% of the sample comes from the top ten.

The paper as a whole reports these results and caveats: In the 0.1-3.0 mg/kg groups, partial responders had among the lowest normalized peripheral clonal expansion, particularly in CD8+ T cells. Low levels of normalized T-cell clonal expansion were also seen in some patients who did not respond. Clonal expansion of both CD4+ and CD8+ blood T cells was observed from baseline to week 6 at doses 0.1 to 3.0 mg/kg. After ivuxolimab, more expanded clones were found on average in CD8+ T cells than in CD4+ T cells. Which antigens the clonally expanded peripheral T cells were specific for was not determined.

This receptor chain uses TRBV30 and TRBJ1-4; 9 bases in the middle match TRBD1. The sample was CD4+ or CD8+ T cells sorted from blood, taken in a trial of the OX40 agonist ivuxolimab. The receptor's source is an adult with an advanced solid tumor such as melanoma, head and neck, liver or kidney cancer. CDR3 region: CAWSQQGAKEKLFF. The nucleotide sequence is given as TGTGCCTGGAGTCAACAGGGGGCTAAAGAAAAACTGTTTTTT.